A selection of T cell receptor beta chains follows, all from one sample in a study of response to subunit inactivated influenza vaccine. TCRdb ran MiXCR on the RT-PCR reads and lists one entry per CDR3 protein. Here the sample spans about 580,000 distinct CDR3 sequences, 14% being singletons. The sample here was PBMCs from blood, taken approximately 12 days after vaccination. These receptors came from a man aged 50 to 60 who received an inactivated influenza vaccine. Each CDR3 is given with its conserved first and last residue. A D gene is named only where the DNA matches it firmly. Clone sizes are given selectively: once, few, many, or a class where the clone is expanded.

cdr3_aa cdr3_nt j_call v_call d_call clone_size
CASSGAGGISSYNEQFF TGCGCCAGCAGCGGGGCGGGGGGGATAAGCTCCTACAATGAGCAGTTCTTC TRBJ2-1 TRBV5-1 TRBD2 NA
CAIRPHGGTYEQYF TGTGCCATCAGGCCCCACGGGGGTACCTACGAGCAGTACTTC TRBJ2-7 TRBV10-3 NA few
CASSLSDRGTEAFF TGTGCCAGCAGCCTCTCGGACAGGGGCACTGAAGCTTTCTTT TRBJ1-1 TRBV9 TRBD1 NA
CASSLTSLREAFF TGTGCCAGCAGCTTAACTAGCCTAAGGGAAGCTTTCTTT TRBJ1-1 TRBV11-2 NA few
CASSYASGRSQETQYF TGTGCCAGCAGTTACGCTAGCGGGAGGAGCCAAGAGACCCAGTACTTC TRBJ2-5 TRBV6-2/TRBV6-3 TRBD2 NA
CASSPKRELKQETQYF TGTGCCAGCTCACCTAAGCGGGAGTTGAAACAAGAGACCCAGTACTTC TRBJ2-5 TRBV18 TRBD2 NA
CSARPLAAHGEQFF TGCAGTGCTAGACCGCTAGCGGCCCACGGTGAGCAGTTCTTC TRBJ2-1 TRBV20-1 TRBD2 many
CASSYGTGHTDTQYF TGTGCCAGCAGCTATGGGACAGGACACACAGATACGCAGTATTTT TRBJ2-3 TRBV5-6 TRBD1 few
CASSRDTRTDTQYF TGTGCCAGCAGCCGGGACACCCGCACAGATACGCAGTATTTT TRBJ2-3 TRBV6-2/TRBV6-3 NA NA
CATSDVGRGVNEQFF TGTGCCACCAGTGATGTCGGTCGGGGTGTCAATGAGCAGTTCTTC TRBJ2-1 TRBV24-1 NA many
CSANSGANTGELFF TGCAGTGCAAATAGCGGCGCGAACACCGGGGAGCTGTTTTTT TRBJ2-2 TRBV20-1 NA NA
CASSVNPGTDTQYF TGTGCCAGCAGCGTTAACCCCGGCACAGATACGCAGTATTTT TRBJ2-3 TRBV9 NA NA
CASSFWAGGWTEAFF TGTGCCAGCAGCTTCTGGGCCGGGGGCTGGACTGAAGCTTTCTTT TRBJ1-1 TRBV5-8 NA few
CATSERQSDTQYF TGTGCCACCAGTGAGCGACAGTCAGATACGCAGTATTTT TRBJ2-3 TRBV24-1 NA NA
CASSTRTGSHEQYF TGTGCCAGCAGCACTCGGACAGGGTCCCACGAGCAGTACTTC TRBJ2-7 TRBV3-1 TRBD1 NA
CASANSGTGGEKLFF TGTGCCAGCGCAAACTCCGGGACAGGGGGAGAAAAACTGTTTTTT TRBJ1-4 TRBV6-1 TRBD1 few
CASSFGTGSSYEQYF TGTGCTAGCAGCTTCGGGACCGGTAGCTCCTACGAGCAGTACTTC TRBJ2-7 TRBV7-7 NA many
CASSQARTSGSYEQFF TGCGCCAGCAGCCAAGCAAGGACTAGCGGGAGTTATGAGCAGTTCTTC TRBJ2-1 TRBV4-3 TRBD2 few
CASSLDFPGGNEQFF TGTGCCAGCAGCTTAGATTTTCCCGGGGGCAATGAGCAGTTCTTC TRBJ2-1 TRBV11-2 NA NA
CASSYVTPSTDTQYF TGTGCCAGCAGTTACGTTACTCCTAGCACAGATACGCAGTATTTT TRBJ2-3 TRBV6-5 NA NA
CASSLVGPQLRVTGELFF TGTGCCAGCAGCTTAGTCGGGCCCCAACTGCGGGTCACCGGGGAGCTGTTTTTT TRBJ2-2 TRBV11-2 NA NA
CSAITGGQETQYF TGCAGTGCTATTACAGGGGGTCAAGAGACCCAGTACTTC TRBJ2-5 TRBV20-1 TRBD1 few
CASSFKGGAYTEAFF TGTGCCAGCAGTTTCAAAGGGGGGGCGTATACTGAAGCTTTCTTT TRBJ1-1 TRBV12-3/TRBV12-4 NA NA
CASSPIPGQGSTYSALHF TGTGCCAGCTCACCTATACCGGGACAGGGGTCGACCTATTCAGCCCTCCACTTT TRBJ1-6 TRBV18 TRBD1 few
CASSLASSGSPHSGANVLTF TGTGCCAGCAGCTTAGCTTCCAGCGGGAGCCCGCACTCTGGGGCCAACGTCCTGACTTTC TRBJ2-6 TRBV7-2 TRBD2 NA
CASTSHLGQRQETQYF TGTGCCAGCACCTCCCACCTGGGACAGAGACAAGAGACCCAGTACTTC TRBJ2-5 TRBV25-1 TRBD1 NA
CASSRGLTYEQYF TGTGCCAGCAGTCGGGGGTTAACCTACGAGCAGTACTTC TRBJ2-7 TRBV6-1 NA few
CASSGEFSSYNEQFF TGCGCCAGCAGCGGGGAATTTAGCTCCTACAATGAGCAGTTCTTC TRBJ2-1 TRBV5-1 NA few
CASWGGFQETQYF TGTGCCTCCTGGGGGGGGTTCCAAGAGACCCAGTACTTC TRBJ2-5 TRBV28 TRBD2 NA